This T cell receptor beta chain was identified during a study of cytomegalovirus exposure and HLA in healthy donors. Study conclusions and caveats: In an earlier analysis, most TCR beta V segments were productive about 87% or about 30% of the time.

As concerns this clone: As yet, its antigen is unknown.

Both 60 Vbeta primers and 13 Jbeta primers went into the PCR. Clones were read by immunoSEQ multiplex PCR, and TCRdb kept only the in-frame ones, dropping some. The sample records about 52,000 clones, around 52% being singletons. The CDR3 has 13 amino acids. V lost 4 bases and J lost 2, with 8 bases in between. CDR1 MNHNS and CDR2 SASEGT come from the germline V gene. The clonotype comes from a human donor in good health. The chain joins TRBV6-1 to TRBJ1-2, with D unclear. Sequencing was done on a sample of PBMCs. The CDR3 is CASSASRNYGYTF. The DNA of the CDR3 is TGTGCCAGCAGTGCGAGCCGAAACTATGGCTACACCTTC.